The 26 T cell receptor beta chains below come from one sample, sequenced in a study of blood T cell repertoires in COVID-19. Sequencing used immunoSEQ multiplex PCR; TCRdb keeps in-frame clones, though not all of them. The table shows about 65,000 clones, with about 75% occurring only once. Sample: peripheral blood. These receptors all stem from a human donor in a cohort sampled during active COVID-19.

CDR3 coding DNA: TGTGCCAGAAAGGACAGGCGAGCCAAAAACATTCAGTACTTC. It codes for CARKDRRAKNIQYF. V usage is TRBV6-5 and J usage is TRBJ2-4, with 7 bases that match TRBD1. Unmatched junction bases numbered 5, after V lost 9 bases and J lost 0 bases. Germline CDR1 and CDR2: MNHEY and SVGAGI. The CDR3 has 14 amino acids.

As regards this clone: Possible read error: a much larger clone is one base away. In the same sample, other DNA sequences code for this CDR3. This chain uses TRBV19 with TRBJ1-5; 8 bases fit TRBD1. Germline V CDR1 and CDR2: LNHDA, SQIVND (reference sequence). CDR3 size: 17 residues. With V trimmed by 4 bases and J by 0 bases, 8 bases remained unmatched. The CDR3 reads CASSRKGQVNSNQPQHF. The CDR3 nucleotides read TGTGCCAGTAGTAGAAAGGGACAGGTAAATAGCAATCAGCCCCAGCATTTT.

The chain couples TRBV6-5 to TRBJ2-1; D might be TRBD1 (7 bases). V lost 2 bases and J lost 8, with 13 bases in between. Germline V gene data show CDR1 as MNHEY and CDR2 as SVGAGI. The CDR3 sequence is 14 residues long. CDR3 sequence: CASSYNDREDEQFF. CDR3 coding DNA: TGTGCCAGCAGTTACAACGACAGGGAGGATGAGCAGTTCTTC.

The rearrangement joins TRBV7-9 to TRBJ1-1, with no clear D. This CDR3 spans 11 amino acids. In germline, CDR1 is SEHNR, CDR2 FQNEAQ (reference sequence). The V end lost 3 bases, the J end lost 8 bases, and 7 bases lay between the germline ends. CDR3 sequence reads: CASSFISEAFF. CDR3 DNA: TGTGCCAGCAGCTTTATAAGCGAAGCTTTCTTT. Complete variable domain (other parts from reference TRBV7-9 and TRBJ1-1): DTGVSQNPRHKITKRGQNVTFRCDPISEHNRLYWYRQTLGQGPEFLTYFQNEAQLEKSRLLSDRFSAERPKGSFSTLEIQRTEQGDSAMYLCASSFISEAFFGQGTRLTVV.

The J gene is TRBJ2-7, the V gene TRBV27, with TRBD2 matching over 12 bases. Looked up from germline, CDR1 is MNHEY and CDR2 is SMNVEV (reference sequence). V dropped 6 bases and J dropped 2; count of bases not matched to a gene: 8. CDR3 length: 16 amino acids. The CDR3 sequence is CASSRESSGGAYEQYF. The CDR3 DNA reads as TGTGCCAGCAGCCGCGAATCTAGCGGGGGGGCCTACGAGCAGTACTTC.

The chain couples TRBV6-6 to TRBJ1-5; D is ambiguous. The V end was cut by 2 bases, the J end by 1 base, with 6 bases between. CDR1 and CDR2 (germline): MNHNY, SVGAGI (reference sequence). This CDR3 comprises 14 residues. The CDR3 sequence is CASSYAESNQPQHF. DNA for the CDR3: TGTGCCAGCAGTTACGCGGAGAGCAATCAGCCCCAGCATTTT.

The chain carries TRBV5-1 and TRBJ1-1; a weak D match, TRBD1 (6 bases). Trimming left V 4 bases short and J 0 bases short, with 13 bases between. Germline values: CDR1 SGHRS, CDR2 YFSETQ. The CDR3 sequence is 15 residues long. CDR3 loop: CASSVGHLMNTEAFF. The CDR3 nucleotides are TGCGCCAGCAGCGTGGGACACCTCATGAACACTGAAGCTTTCTTT.

The chain has TRBV14 and TRBJ2-7; D remains ambiguous. Germline V gene sequence: CDR1 SGHDN, CDR2 FVKESK. The CDR3 is made up of 13 amino acids. V was shortened by 2 bases and J by 3 bases, with 8 bases between the two germline ends. The CDR3, as DNA: TGTGCCAGCAGCCAAATAACAAGCTACGAGCAGTACTTC. Translation gives CASSQITSYEQYF.

The V and J genes are TRBV2 and TRBJ2-7, with 7 bases that match TRBD1. The V gene's germline CDR1 is SNHLY and CDR2 FYNNEI. This CDR3 is built from 14 residues. V lost 6 bases to trimming and J lost 0 bases; unmatched junction nucleotides: 5. This CDR3 reads CASRDRSDSYEQYF. In DNA form, the CDR3 reads TGTGCCAGCAGGGACAGGAGCGACTCCTACGAGCAGTACTTC. Based on the CDR3 plus reference TRBV2 and TRBJ2-7, the full variable domain is EPEVTQTPSHQVTQMGQEVILRCVPISNHLYFYWYRQILGQKVEFLVSFYNNEISEKSEIFDDQFSVERPDGSNFTLKIRSTKLEDSAMYFCASRDRSDSYEQYFGPGTRLTVT.

V gene TRBV7-2 combines with J gene TRBJ2-7; TRBD1 is a possible D gene (7 bases). CDR1 and CDR2 from the germline V gene are SGHTA and FQGNSA. V was cut by 5 bases and J by 3 bases, with 14 bases left in between. The CDR3 length is 14 residues. Written as DNA, the CDR3 is TGTGCCAGCAGCCAGGGGGGTCGGGTCTACGAGCAGTACTTC. Its protein is CASSQGGRVYEQYF.

This clone showed up just once. The CDR3 region has the DNA TGTGCCAGCAAAAACCCTCGACTAGCGGAGAACACCGGGGAGCTGTTTTTT. This sequence encodes CASKNPRLAENTGELFF. The V call is TRBV27, the J call TRBJ2-2; TRBD2 matches at 9 bases. CDR1 MNHEY and CDR2 SMNVEV come from the germline V gene (reference sequence). The CDR3 has 17 residues. J was trimmed by 1 base and V by 7 bases; bases with no gene match: 10.

The chain uses TRBV12-3 or TRBV12-4 and TRBJ2-7; TRBD1 is a possible D gene (5 bases). V gave up 4 bases and J gave up 5 bases, with 9 bases separating them. The CDR3 length is 12 residues. The CDR3 sequence: CASSWGGNEQYF. The CDR3 nucleotides are TGTGCCAGCAGTTGGGGCGGCAACGAGCAGTACTTC.

J is TRBJ2-3 and V is TRBV6-1; 13 bases agree with TRBD2. The junction had 17 bases not matched to a gene; V was cut back by 2 bases and J by 3 bases. CDR1 MNHNS and CDR2 SASEGT come from the germline V gene. The CDR3 is 21 amino acids. The CDR3: CASSELTQLAGGPVGTDTQYF. In nucleotides, the CDR3 is TGTGCCAGCAGTGAACTAACCCAACTAGCGGGAGGGCCGGTCGGAACAGATACGCAGTATTTT.

The chain uses TRBV19 and TRBJ2-2; tentatively, D is TRBD1 (5 bases). Germline values: CDR1 LNHDA, CDR2 SQIVND (reference sequence). The V gene lost 7 bases and the J gene lost 6 bases, with 9 bases spanning the gap. The CDR3 contains 12 residues. CDR3 loop: CASTQGAGELFF. DNA for the CDR3: TGTGCCAGTACCCAGGGTGCCGGGGAGCTGTTTTTT.

The rearrangement links TRBV28 to TRBJ1-4; 11 bases map to TRBD1. The CDR3 runs to 15 residues. The junction had 7 bases not matched to a gene; V was cut back by 5 bases and J by 8 bases. In germline, CDR1 is MDHEN, CDR2 SYDVKM. CDR3 sequence reads: CASSRRGTGGEKLFF. The CDR3 bases are TGTGCCAGCAGTCGTAGGGGGACAGGGGGGGAAAAACTGTTTTTT.

The CDR3 here is CSASPPGPVGGYTF. CDR3 nucleotide sequence: TGCAGCGCCTCTCCCCCGGGTCCTGTGGGTGGCTACACCTTC. This chain uses TRBV29-1 with TRBJ1-2; D uncertain. Looked up from germline, CDR1 is SQVTM and CDR2 is ANQGSEA. V lost 7 bases and J lost 7, with 22 bases in between. The CDR3 is 14 residues long.

V is TRBV7-2 and J is TRBJ2-7; possibly TRBD1 for D (6 bases). Germline loops: CDR1 SGHTA, CDR2 FQGNSA. This CDR3 has 14 amino acids. V was shortened by 2 bases and J by 3 bases, with 11 bases between the two germline ends. The CDR3 region is CASSLMTGYYEQYF. The CDR3 nucleotides read TGTGCCAGCAGCTTAATGACAGGTTACTACGAGCAGTACTTC.

The chain uses TRBV3-1 (or the pseudogene TRBV3-2) and TRBJ2-7; 7 bases are a match to TRBD1. CDR1 LGHDT and CDR2 YNNKEL come from the germline V gene (reference sequence). V dropped 8 bases and J dropped 2; count of bases not matched to a gene: 6. The CDR3 spans 13 residues. The CDR3 coding sequence is TGTGCCAGCGGACGACAGGGCCCCTACGAGCAGTACTTC. The encoded protein is CASGRQGPYEQYF.

This chain uses TRBV28 with TRBJ2-2; D might be TRBD1 (6 bases). This CDR3 spans 14 amino acids. V shed 6 bases and J shed 8 bases, with 16 bases lying between them. The germline gives CDR1 MDHEN, CDR2 SYDVKM. CDR3 region: CASSSQGLAGELFF. The CDR3 DNA sequence: TGTGCCAGCAGCTCGCAGGGGTTGGCAGGGGAGCTGTTTTTT.

V is TRBV7-2 and J is TRBJ2-4, with 8 bases fitting TRBD2. This CDR3 region has 18 residues. Losses at the gene ends were 5 bases for V and 2 bases for J; bases not matched to a gene: 14. Germline V gives CDR1 SGHTA, CDR2 FQGNSA. The CDR3 coding sequence is TGTGCCAGCAGCCTACAAACAGGGACGGGGGGGCCCAAAAACATTCAGTACTTC. It is translated as CASSLQTGTGGPKNIQYF.

The chain is built from TRBV14 and TRBJ2-5, with D hard to call. The V gene's germline CDR1 is SGHDN and CDR2 FVKESK. Deletions cut 1 base from V and 8 bases from J, with 8 bases between. CDR3 length equals 12 residues. In DNA form, the CDR3 reads TGTGCCAGCAGCCAAGTTACGGTTACCCAGTACTTC. Amino acid sequence: CASSQVTVTQYF.

The chain recombines TRBV28 with TRBJ2-5; 13 positions match TRBD2. The CDR3 runs 17 residues. The V and J ends lost 7 bases and 2 bases, in that order; junction bases with no gene match: 10. Per the germline V gene, CDR1 is MDHEN and CDR2 is SYDVKM. CDR3 nucleotides: TGTGCCAGCACCATCGGGGGGACTAGCGGGAAACAAGAGACCCAGTACTTC. This codes for CASTIGGTSGKQETQYF.

The rearrangement links TRBV3-1 (or the pseudogene TRBV3-2) to TRBJ1-5; D is possibly TRBD1 (5 bases). The CDR3 covers 14 residues. V was cut by 2 bases and J by 2 bases, with 7 bases left in between. Germline V gene sequence: CDR1 LGHDT, CDR2 YNNKEL (reference sequence). The chain's CDR3 is CASSQTGGNQPQHF. The DNA for the CDR3 is TGTGCCAGCAGCCAAACAGGAGGCAATCAGCCCCAGCATTTT.

This clone was recorded once. The chain uses TRBV4-1 and TRBJ2-7, with a possible D match to TRBD1 (6 bases). This CDR3 contains 14 residues. Trimming cost V 4 bases and J 0 bases, with 10 bases left between them. CDR1 and CDR2 (germline): MGHRA, YSYEKL. CDR3 amino acids: CASSPGTHSYEQYF. CDR3 DNA: TGCGCCAGCAGCCCAGGGACACACTCCTACGAGCAGTACTTC.

The V gene is TRBV6-5, the J gene TRBJ1-5, with 7 positions matching TRBD1. This CDR3 spans 15 amino acids. V gave up 2 bases and J gave up 2 bases; unmatched junction bases: 3. The germline V gene has CDR1 MNHEY and CDR2 SVGAGI. This CDR3 is CASSYTGEGNQPQHF. The CDR3 bases are TGTGCCAGCAGTTACACAGGGGAAGGCAATCAGCCCCAGCATTTT.

In this sample, this clone turned up a few times. The chain recombines TRBV10-3 with TRBJ2-3; D is possibly TRBD1 (6 bases). The CDR3 has 16 amino acids. V lost 3 bases to trimming and J lost 5 bases, with 18 bases between them. Germline V gene sequence: CDR1 ENHRY, CDR2 SYGVKD. The DNA for the CDR3 is TGTGCCATCAGTGACACCTCTACTAGGGGGAGAGATACGCAGTATTTT. It is translated as CAISDTSTRGRDTQYF.